The 31 T cell receptor beta chains listed next were all sequenced from one sample in a study of T-cell memory formation after mild COVID-19. In TCRdb, the 5' RACE reads were re-called with MiXCR into one record per CDR3 protein. This table holds 150,000 to 200,000 distinct CDR3 sequences, roughly 16% found once. The sequenced sample consisted of PBMCs or a T cell subset sorted from them (not recorded which). These TCRs come from an adult woman who had mild COVID-19 (a few samples of this study predate the infection). Cell type and time point are not known.

The chain employs TRBV3-1 and TRBJ1-3; D might be TRBD1 (5 bases). Between the trimmed V and J ends, which lost 4 bases and 3 bases, there was a span of 16 bases. The length of the CDR3 is 16 residues. Germline CDR1 and CDR2: LGHDT and YNNKEL (reference sequence). The CDR3 protein is CASSRFLPGLGNTIYF. Here the CDR3 DNA reads TGTGCCAGCAGCCGTTTCCTACCGGGACTTGGAAACACCATATATTTT.

This clonotype has a handful of counts. The V gene is TRBV7-2, the J gene TRBJ2-2; D perhaps matches TRBD2 (5 bases). CDR3 size: 13 residues. Per the germline V gene, CDR1 is SGHTA and CDR2 is FQGNSA. Trimming removed 2 bases at V and 7 bases at J, with 8 bases between. CDR3 in DNA: TGTGCCAGCAGCTTAAGGGAGATCGGGGAGCTGTTTTTT. Protein: CASSLREIGELFF.

The chain links TRBV7-2 to TRBJ1-5; TRBD1 aligns across 9 bases. Germline loops: CDR1 SGHTA, CDR2 FQGNSA. The V and J ends lost 0 bases and 4 bases, in that order; junction bases with no gene match: 7. The CDR3 extends over 17 amino acids. CDR3 protein: CASSLAGTGMGNQPQHF. Written as DNA, the CDR3 is TGTGCCAGCAGCTTAGCAGGGACAGGGATGGGTAATCAGCCCCAGCATTTT.

The V and J genes are TRBV11-1 and TRBJ2-5; D perhaps matches TRBD2 (6 bases). The V gene's germline CDR1 is SGHAT and CDR2 FQDESV (reference sequence). Trimming cost V 4 bases and J 2 bases, with 14 bases left between them. CDR3 size: 15 residues. CDR3 region: CASSSPGLRQETQYF. DNA of the CDR3: TGTGCCAGCAGCTCGCCGGGACTCCGACAAGAGACCCAGTACTTC.

This clonotype was observed at least ten times. The CDR3 DNA follows: TGCAGTGCTAGACCTAGTCCCCCGGATACGCAGTATTTT. Protein product: CSARPSPPDTQYF. This chain joins TRBV20-1 and TRBJ2-3, with no clear D. The CDR3 sequence is 13 residues long. Germline CDR1 and CDR2: DFQATT and SNEGSKA (reference sequence). V was trimmed by 2 bases and J by 6 bases, leaving 12 bases between them.

This sequence joins TRBV12-3 or TRBV12-4 and TRBJ2-7; D is undetermined. V lost 4 bases to trimming and J lost 7 bases, with 14 bases between them. The CDR3 length is 13 residues. The CDR3 sequence is CASSSSGGREQYF. CDR3 sequence (DNA): TGTGCCAGCAGTTCGTCCGGCGGCCGGGAGCAGTACTTC.

This clonotype was seen many times. V is TRBV5-1 and J is TRBJ2-7, with 10 bases lining up with TRBD1. CDR3 size: 14 residues. Germline CDR1 and CDR2: SGHRS and YFSETQ. Trimming removed 3 bases from V and 6 bases from J; junction bases left unmatched: 6. Here the CDR3 DNA reads TGCGCCAGCAGCTCCGGACAGGGGGTGGGCGAGCAGTACTTC. This codes for CASSSGQGVGEQYF.

This clonotype was recorded a few times. The V gene is TRBV2, the J gene TRBJ2-1; D is perhaps TRBD2 (8 bases). The V end lost 6 bases, the J end lost 7 bases, and 28 bases lay between the germline ends. Germline CDR1 and CDR2: SNHLY and FYNNEI. The CDR3 length is 18 residues. This CDR3 is CASSGRGGGLVNGNEQFF. In DNA, the CDR3 is TGTGCCAGCAGCGGGAGGGGAGGGGGCCTGGTTAATGGGAATGAGCAGTTCTTC.

The genes are TRBV7-2 and TRBJ2-1; no definite D call. V was trimmed by 4 bases and J by 0 bases, leaving 13 bases between them. The CDR3 runs 16 residues. Germline assignment: CDR1 SGHTA and CDR2 FQGNSA. The CDR3 sequence: CASSSQHRISYNEQFF. Here the CDR3 DNA reads TGTGCCAGCAGCTCTCAGCACCGGATCTCCTACAATGAGCAGTTCTTC.

This chain joins TRBV19 and TRBJ2-3; D may be TRBD2 (6 bases). Germline loops: CDR1 LNHDA, CDR2 SQIVND (reference sequence). Trimming removed 5 bases from V and 14 bases from J, with 17 bases in between. This CDR3 region has 12 residues. The CDR3, as DNA: TGTGCCAGTAGTGAGAATACCGGGACTCTGTATTTT. Protein: CASSENTGTLYF.

The genes are TRBV21-1 and TRBJ2-7; the DNA was not used to check the table's D call, TRBD1. TRBV21-1 is classified as a pseudogene. This CDR3 has 15 amino acids. The CDR3 protein is CASSKRQDRGYEQYF. In nucleotides, the CDR3 is TGTGCCAGCAGCAAAAGGCAAGACAGGGGTTACGAGCAGTACTTC.

This clonotype was picked up a small number of times. CDR3 amino acids: CASSPHGLAGVEQYF. The CDR3 nucleotides are TGTGCCAGCAGCCCTCACGGACTAGCGGGAGTCGAGCAGTACTTC. The V and J genes are TRBV7-3 and TRBJ2-7; 13 bases are shared with TRBD2. V lost 5 bases, J lost 6 bases, and 7 bases stayed unmatched. The CDR3 sequence is 15 residues long. Germline assignment: CDR1 SGHTA and CDR2 FQGTGA.

This clonotype was seen a handful of times. The CDR3 nucleotides read TGCGCCAGCAGCCCCGGGGTAGGCGGTTCCTACGAGCAGTACTTC. Residues: CASSPGVGGSYEQYF. V gene TRBV5-1 combines with J gene TRBJ2-7; D may be TRBD2 (5 bases). This CDR3 is 15 amino acids long. The germline V gene has CDR1 SGHRS and CDR2 YFSETQ. V lost 4 bases, J lost 1 base, and 15 bases lay in between.

The chain links TRBV3-1 to TRBJ2-2; D possibly corresponds to TRBD2 (5 bases). CDR3 length equals 15 residues. V was clipped by 4 bases and J by 3 bases, with 12 bases between them. Germline-derived CDR1 and CDR2 are LGHDT and YNNKEL (reference sequence). In nucleotides, the CDR3 is TGTGCCAGCAGCCGCCGGGAAGGGTACACCGGGGAGCTGTTTTTT. Translation: CASSRREGYTGELFF.

There are a few counts of this clonotype. The chain links TRBV5-1 to TRBJ2-3, with 9 bases aligning to TRBD2. Germline values: CDR1 SGHRS, CDR2 YFSETQ. The CDR3 contains 17 residues. Unmatched junction bases numbered 6, after V lost 0 bases and J lost 1 base. The CDR3: CASSLGLAGIRTDTQYF. CDR3 nucleotide sequence: TGCGCCAGCAGCTTGGGTCTAGCGGGGATACGCACAGATACGCAGTATTTT.

This clonotype has a handful of counts. The chain carries TRBV5-6 and TRBJ2-1, with D tentatively TRBD2 (5 bases). CDR1 and CDR2 from the germline V gene are SGHDT and YYEEEE. The CDR3 loop spans 17 amino acids. The ends were cut back, 1 base at V and 1 base at J, with 15 bases in the middle. The CDR3, as DNA: TGTGCCAGCAGCTTGTATGCGGGTCTAAAGTCCTACAATGAGCAGTTCTTC. This sequence encodes CASSLYAGLKSYNEQFF. Looking up the rest from reference TRBV5-6 and TRBJ2-1 gives the full variable domain: DAGVTQSPTHLIKTRGQQVTLRCSPKSGHDTVSWYQQALGQGPQFIFQYYEEEERQRGNFPDRFSGHQFPNYSSELNVNALLLGDSALYLCASSLYAGLKSYNEQFFGPGTRLTVL.

In DNA form, the CDR3 reads TGTGCCAGCTCACCGCCCGGCGCTCGAGGTTACTACGAGCAGTACTTC. It yields the protein CASSPPGARGYYEQYF. The V gene is TRBV18, the J gene TRBJ2-7, with unresolved D. The CDR3 has 16 residues. The germline V gene has CDR1 KGHSH and CDR2 LQKENI. Deletions cut 3 bases from V and 3 bases from J, with 18 bases between. Variable domain in full (rest from reference TRBV18 and TRBJ2-7): NAGVMQNPRHLVRRRGQEARLRCSPMKGHSHVYWYRQLPEEGLKFMVYLQKENIIDESGMPKERFSAEFPKEGPSILRIQQVVRGDSAAYFCASSPPGARGYYEQYFGPGTRLTVT.

This rearrangement joins TRBV24-1 to TRBJ1-5; D perhaps matches TRBD1 (5 bases). The CDR3 has 13 amino acids. V was pared by 1 base and J by 10 bases, with 10 bases between. CDR1 and CDR2 (germline): KGHDR, SFDVKD. The CDR3 here is CATSDFGGKPQHF. The CDR3 coding sequence is TGTGCCACCAGTGATTTTGGGGGAAAACCCCAGCATTTT.

The gene calls are TRBV7-9 and TRBJ2-7; the D gene is possibly TRBD2 (6 bases). This CDR3 has 14 amino acids. Germline values: CDR1 SEHNR, CDR2 FQNEAQ (reference sequence). The V gene lost 5 bases and the J gene lost 1 base, with 12 bases spanning the gap. The CDR3 spells CASSERLGSYEQYF. CDR3 DNA: TGTGCCAGCAGCGAGCGACTAGGTTCCTACGAGCAGTACTTC.

The rearrangement links TRBV5-5 to TRBJ2-3; the match to TRBD1 covers 7 bases. CDR1 is SGHKS and CDR2 is YYEKEE in the germline V gene (reference sequence). J gave up 4 bases and V 0 bases, and 2 bases lay outside the gene matches. The CDR3 is made up of 14 amino acids. In DNA form, the CDR3 reads TGTGCCAGCAGCTTGGTACAGGGGCCAGATACGCAGTATTTT. Its translation: CASSLVQGPDTQYF.

A few counts support this clonotype. The chain joins TRBV12-3 or TRBV12-4 to TRBJ1-1; possible D gene TRBD1, 6 bases. The CDR3 sequence is 15 residues long. V lost 3 bases, J lost 5 bases, and 16 bases lay in between. The CDR3 sequence is CASSLSKGGSTEAFF. The CDR3 bases are TGTGCCAGCAGTTTGTCCAAAGGGGGGTCAACTGAAGCTTTCTTT.

This clonotype was seen more than once but under ten times. The V gene is TRBV7-3, the J gene TRBJ2-1; possible D gene TRBD1, 6 bases. The CDR3 consists of 15 residues. The V end was cut by 4 bases, the J end by 4 bases, with 14 bases between. Germline V lookup: CDR1 SGHTA, CDR2 FQGTGA. CDR3 sequence (DNA): TGTGCCAGCAGCTCCGCAGGGGCACCATACAATGAGCAGTTCTTC. Translation: CASSSAGAPYNEQFF.

This chain uses TRBV7-2 with TRBJ1-2; 8 nucleotides line up with TRBD1. CDR1 and CDR2 (germline): SGHTA, FQGNSA. V shed 5 bases and J 4 bases; nucleotides not matched to a gene: 6. The CDR3 contains 14 residues. The DNA of the CDR3 is TGTGCCAGCAGCCGACGGGACAGGACCTATGGCTACACCTTC. This translates into CASSRRDRTYGYTF.

V gene TRBV11-3 combines with J gene TRBJ2-7; 11 bases line up with TRBD1. V lost 5 bases and J lost 5; bases outside the gene matches: 8. Germline CDR1 is SGHNT and CDR2 is YENEEA. CDR3 size: 15 residues. CDR3: CASSRGGTGGNEQYF. Written as DNA, the CDR3 is TGTGCCAGCAGCCGCGGGGGGACAGGGGGTAACGAGCAGTACTTC.

The chain carries TRBV7-8 and TRBJ2-7; 12 positions match TRBD2. The germline CDR1 and CDR2 sequences are SGHVS and FQNEAQ. The CDR3 contains 15 residues. After removal of 5 bases from V and 5 bases from J, the junction contained 7 bases not matched to a gene. The CDR3 spells CASSNRLAGVNEQYF. DNA for the CDR3: TGTGCCAGCAGCAACCGACTAGCGGGAGTTAACGAGCAGTACTTC.

The gene calls are TRBV24-1 and TRBJ2-2, with 7 positions matching TRBD1. CDR1 and CDR2 from the germline V gene are KGHDR and SFDVKD. The CDR3 runs to 19 residues. The V gene end was trimmed by 3 bases and the J gene end by 0 bases; junction bases not matched to a gene: 12. CDR3: CATSDPLRPTGSNTGELFF. In DNA form, the CDR3 reads TGTGCCACCAGTGATCCCCTCAGACCGACAGGGTCGAACACCGGGGAGCTGTTTTTT.

This clonotype came up a few times. V usage is TRBV28 and J usage is TRBJ2-7; the D gene is possibly TRBD2 (6 bases). The CDR3 runs 20 residues. Trimming took off 0 bases at V and 0 bases at J, with 24 bases between the two ends. Germline V gives CDR1 MDHEN, CDR2 SYDVKM. The CDR3 DNA is TGTGCCAGCAGTTTATGGGCCCCCTCCAGCGCGGGGAGCCTCTCCTACGAGCAGTACTTC. It is translated as CASSLWAPSSAGSLSYEQYF.

The chain combines TRBV7-9 with TRBJ2-1; no clear D. This CDR3 has 12 amino acids. Germline CDR1 is SEHNR and CDR2 is FQNEAQ (reference sequence). The V and J ends lost 5 bases and 8 bases respectively, with 10 bases between them. CDR3 residues: CASSPLGYEQFF. The CDR3 nucleotides are TGTGCCAGCAGCCCCCTAGGGTATGAGCAGTTCTTC.

This clonotype was seen a handful of times. This rearrangement joins TRBV7-9 to TRBJ2-5; the D is unclear. Germline values: CDR1 SEHNR, CDR2 FQNEAQ (reference sequence). CDR3 length: 13 amino acids. V gave up 3 bases and J gave up 7 bases, with 12 bases separating them. The DNA of the CDR3 is TGTGCCAGCAGCTTCTCTAGTCCGGGGACCCAGTACTTC. As protein: CASSFSSPGTQYF.

This chain uses TRBV6-2 or TRBV6-3 with TRBJ2-2, with D possibly TRBD2 on 6 matching bases. The CDR3 has 16 residues. Trimming took off 4 bases at V and 0 bases at J, with 12 bases between the two ends. CDR1 is MNHEY, CDR2 SVGEGT, per germline. Written as DNA, the CDR3 is TGTGCCAGCAGTTTCGGCGGGACCCCGAACACCGGGGAGCTGTTTTTT. Protein: CASSFGGTPNTGELFF.

This chain joins TRBV5-1 and TRBJ2-1; D not certain. V lost 4 bases to trimming and J lost 1 base, with 12 bases between them. Germline assignment: CDR1 SGHRS and CDR2 YFSETQ. The CDR3 spans 15 residues. The CDR3 DNA reads as TGCGCCAGCAGCCTCCAGGATGGGTCCTACAATGAGCAGTTCTTC. Translation gives CASSLQDGSYNEQFF.